Listed here are 31 T cell receptor beta chains from one sample, sequenced in a study of CD8 T cells in ankylosing spondylitis. Overall study results and limits: A motif in TCR beta, a set of under ten highly homologous variants, appeared characteristic of ankylosing spondylitis blood.

TCRdb ran MiXCR on the 5' RACE reads and lists one entry per CDR3 protein. The table has around 440,000 distinct CDR3 sequences, more than 15% seen once. For these TCRs, the target antigens are not known. The specimen sequenced was blood, either unsorted or a sorted T cell fraction (not recorded which). These receptors were obtained from a male donor with ankylosing spondylitis.

This chain connects TRBV3-1 to TRBJ2-7; 9 bases map to TRBD1. Germline lookup yields CDR1 LGHDT and CDR2 YNNKEL (reference sequence). The J segment lost 2 bases and the V segment lost 1 base, leaving 3 bases of the junction unmatched. The CDR3 sequence is 15 residues long. CDR3 sequence (DNA): TGTGCCAGCAGCCAAGGTCGACAGGGGGCCTACGAGCAGTACTTC. This encodes CASSQGRQGAYEQYF.

This clonotype was seen a few times. V and J are TRBV12-3 or TRBV12-4 and TRBJ2-7, with unresolved D. The CDR3 sequence is 15 residues long. V lost 3 bases, J lost 5 bases, and 17 bases lay in between. CDR3 amino acids: CASSLTDRGVHEQYF. CDR3 nucleotides: TGTGCCAGCAGTTTGACCGACCGCGGCGTCCACGAGCAGTACTTC.

The rearrangement uses TRBV2 and TRBJ1-1, with 7 bases fitting TRBD1. The CDR3 contains 18 residues. Germline V gene data show CDR1 as SNHLY and CDR2 as FYNNEI. V trimming: 5 bases; J trimming: 3 bases; junction bases outside the gene matches: 18. In DNA form, the CDR3 reads TGTGCCAGCAGTTCTACCGACAGGGCGTCTAGAGGGGACACTGAAGCTTTCTTT. Translating gives CASSSTDRASRGDTEAFF.

This clonotype was seen only a few times. The V gene is TRBV7-9, the J gene TRBJ2-5; 8 bases align to TRBD1. The CDR3 loop spans 16 amino acids. Germline V gene data show CDR1 as SEHNR and CDR2 as FQNEAQ (reference sequence). Trimming at V came to 1 base and at J to 2 bases, leaving 6 bases not matched to a gene. The CDR3 is CASSLEYGTGQETQYF. The CDR3 region has the DNA TGTGCCAGCAGCTTAGAATATGGGACAGGTCAAGAGACCCAGTACTTC.

The gene calls are TRBV11-2 and TRBJ1-3; the D gene is possibly TRBD1 (5 bases). V was clipped by 5 bases and J by 0 bases, with 11 bases between them. Germline V CDR1 and CDR2: SGHAT, FQNNGV. This CDR3 has 15 amino acids. The CDR3 DNA sequence: TGTGCCAGCAGCAGGGACCGAACCTCTGGAAACACCATATATTTT. This codes for CASSRDRTSGNTIYF. The full variable domain, its missing parts supplied by reference TRBV11-2 and TRBJ1-3, is EAGVAQSPRYKIIEKRQSVAFWCNPISGHATLYWYQQILGQGPKLLIQFQNNGVVDDSQLPKDRFSAERLKGVDSTLKIQPAKLEDSAVYLCASSRDRTSGNTIYFGEGSWLTVV.

This clonotype occurred a few times. The rearrangement joins TRBV5-1 to TRBJ2-2; D possibly corresponds to TRBD2 (6 bases). Trimming took 7 bases from V and 4 from J, leaving 14 bases between them. The V gene's germline CDR1 is SGHRS and CDR2 YFSETQ. The CDR3 runs 14 residues. CDR3 coding DNA: TGCGCCAGCGCACCGGGACTTCCCACCGGGGAGCTGTTTTTT. Translated: CASAPGLPTGELFF.

This clonotype was found a few times. The chain carries TRBV7-2 and TRBJ1-2; D might be TRBD1 (5 bases). V lost 1 base and J 6 bases, leaving 15 bases between the germline ends. The V gene's germline CDR1 is SGHTA and CDR2 FQGNSA. The CDR3 sequence is 15 residues long. CDR3: CASSLVGREWNGYTF. The DNA for the CDR3 is TGTGCCAGCAGCTTAGTGGGCAGGGAGTGGAATGGCTACACCTTC. The whole variable domain, filled in from reference TRBV7-2 and TRBJ1-2, reads GAGVSQSPSNKVTEKGKDVELRCDPISGHTALYWYRQSLGQGLEFLIYFQGNSAPDKSGLPSDRFSAERTGGSVSTLTIQRTQQEDSAVYLCASSLVGREWNGYTFGSGTRLTVV.

This clonotype was picked up a small number of times. This chain links TRBV5-1 with TRBJ2-2; 11 positions agree with TRBD2. This CDR3 comprises 16 residues. Germline values: CDR1 SGHRS, CDR2 YFSETQ. J gave up 6 bases and V 2 bases, and 6 bases lay outside the gene matches. The CDR3 region has the DNA TGCGCCAGCAGCTTCCCTAGCGGGAGGACTTCCGGGGAGCTGTTTTTT. Residues: CASSFPSGRTSGELFF.

The chain uses TRBV5-8 and TRBJ2-3; 11 nucleotides line up with TRBD2. The CDR3 sequence is 16 residues long. V lost 3 bases, J lost 8 bases, and 11 bases stayed unmatched. Germline values: CDR1 SGHTS, CDR2 YDEGEE. The DNA of the CDR3 is TGTGCCAGCAGCTCGCCGACTAGCGGGGTGACGGGTACGCAGTATTTT. Encoded protein: CASSSPTSGVTGTQYF.

The chain links TRBV5-1 to TRBJ2-1; 12 bases match TRBD2. The CDR3 runs to 18 residues. Germline V gives CDR1 SGHRS, CDR2 YFSETQ. Trimming removed 2 bases from V and 7 bases from J; junction bases left unmatched: 13. The CDR3 region is CASSFSPTTSGGTNEQFF. DNA for the CDR3: TGCGCCAGCAGCTTTTCCCCCACTACTAGCGGGGGGACGAATGAGCAGTTCTTC.

The gene calls are TRBV7-6 and TRBJ1-1; perhaps TRBD1 as D (5 bases). The V end was cut by 1 base, the J end by 1 base, with 13 bases between. The CDR3 is made up of 16 amino acids. Germline CDR1 reads SGHVS; CDR2 reads FNYEAQ. CDR3 loop: CASSLVGGTANTEAFF. Here the CDR3 DNA reads TGTGCCAGCAGCTTAGTAGGCGGGACTGCGAACACTGAAGCTTTCTTT.

This clonotype was seen only a few times. The genes are TRBV20-1 and TRBJ1-1; 10 bases are shared with TRBD1. Germline loops: CDR1 DFQATT, CDR2 SNEGSKA (reference sequence). Losses at the gene ends were 6 bases for V and 10 bases for J; bases not matched to a gene: 17. CDR3 length: 15 amino acids. The CDR3, as DNA: TGCAGTGCAATGGAGGGGACAGGGGCCACCCGGGGAGCTTTCTTT. It yields the protein CSAMEGTGATRGAFF.

This sequence joins TRBV6-5 and TRBJ2-3; D gene unclear. Germline V gives CDR1 MNHEY, CDR2 SVGAGI. The V and J ends lost 2 bases and 0 bases respectively, with 9 bases between them. The CDR3 covers 15 residues. CDR3 bases: TGTGCCAGCAGTTACATCTTGTGGAGCACAGATACGCAGTATTTT. This sequence encodes CASSYILWSTDTQYF.

This clonotype was recorded at least ten times. The chain employs TRBV5-1 and TRBJ2-3, with D maybe TRBD2 (6 bases). This CDR3 contains 14 residues. The germline V and J ends were trimmed by 1 base and 4 bases, with 10 bases remaining between them. Germline V gene data show CDR1 as SGHRS and CDR2 as YFSETQ. The CDR3 is CASSLLGRSDTQYF. DNA for the CDR3: TGCGCCAGCAGCTTGTTAGGGAGGTCAGATACGCAGTATTTT.

This chain links TRBV7-2 with TRBJ2-2, with D perhaps TRBD2 (5 bases). V lost 5 bases to trimming and J lost 6 bases, with 16 bases between them. The CDR3 length is 15 residues. Germline assignment: CDR1 SGHTA and CDR2 FQGNSA. The CDR3 region is CASSQRTAPAGELFF. The CDR3 DNA follows: TGTGCCAGCAGCCAACGGACTGCACCGGCCGGGGAGCTGTTTTTT. Full variable domain (remainder filled in from reference TRBV7-2 and TRBJ2-2): GAGVSQSPSNKVTEKGKDVELRCDPISGHTALYWYRQSLGQGLEFLIYFQGNSAPDKSGLPSDRFSAERTGGSVSTLTIQRTQQEDSAVYLCASSQRTAPAGELFFGEGSRLTVL.

A few counts support this clonotype. The CDR3 DNA reads TGTGCCAGCAGCTTAGGGACCAGCCGATTCGCCGGGGAGCTGTTTTTT. Its translation is CASSLGTSRFAGELFF. The rearrangement uses TRBV7-6 and TRBJ2-2, with D unresolved. The CDR3 is made up of 16 amino acids. V lost 1 base and J 6 bases, leaving 15 bases between the germline ends. From germline, CDR1 is SGHVS and CDR2 FNYEAQ.

This clonotype was seen only a few times. V is TRBV20-1 and J is TRBJ2-5; weak D call: TRBD1 (6 bases). Germline loops: CDR1 DFQATT, CDR2 SNEGSKA (reference sequence). This CDR3 has 15 residues. V was clipped by 3 bases and J by 2 bases, with 16 bases between them. The CDR3 DNA reads TGCAGTGCTAGTAGGGGACACCGAACACAAGAGACCCAGTACTTC. As protein: CSASRGHRTQETQYF.

This clonotype showed up just a few times. The chain employs TRBV10-1 and TRBJ1-1, with unresolved D. The CDR3 has 13 amino acids. Trimming removed 0 bases at V and 3 bases at J, with 5 bases between. Germline CDR1 is WNHNN and CDR2 is SYGVQD (reference sequence). CDR3 region: CASSESWDTEAFF. CDR3 DNA: TGCGCCAGCAGTGAGTCGTGGGACACTGAAGCTTTCTTT.

The chain carries TRBV20-1 and TRBJ2-1; D is perhaps TRBD2 (5 bases). The germline V gene has CDR1 DFQATT and CDR2 SNEGSKA (reference sequence). Trimming pared 8 bases from V and 6 bases from J, leaving 23 bases between. The CDR3 contains 15 residues. This chain's CDR3 is CSLPPRRAVGNEQFF. Here the CDR3 DNA reads TGCAGTCTACCCCCGCGGCGGGCCGTGGGCAATGAGCAGTTCTTC.

This clonotype was seen only a few times. The chain carries TRBV28 and TRBJ2-2; D is undetermined. V was cut by 6 bases and J by 2 bases, with 7 bases left in between. In germline, CDR1 is MDHEN, CDR2 SYDVKM. The CDR3 is made up of 13 amino acids. The CDR3, as DNA: TGTGCCAGCAGGCAGAGTAACACCGGGGAGCTGTTTTTT. It specifies CASRQSNTGELFF.

For this clonotype: Its ends do not fully match the called genes, so a read error is possible. The gene calls are TRBV9 and TRBJ2-1; 9 bases agree with TRBD2. This CDR3 comprises 16 residues. Germline CDR1 and CDR2: SGDLS and YYNGEE. The CDR3 DNA is TGTGCCAGCAGCGTACTAGCGGGACGACCCCCCGGTGAGAAGTTCTTC. It is translated as CASSVLAGRPPGEKFF.

This clonotype is a singleton in its sample. The rearrangement uses TRBV7-9 and TRBJ2-3; 10 nucleotides match TRBD2. The ends lost 5 bases at V and 6 bases at J; junction bases unmatched: 5. Germline lookup yields CDR1 SEHNR and CDR2 FQNEAQ (reference sequence). The CDR3 runs 14 residues. The CDR3 sequence: CASSALAGSDTQYF. DNA for the CDR3: TGTGCCAGCAGCGCACTAGCGGGGAGTGATACGCAGTATTTT.

This clonotype has more than one count but fewer than ten. The gene calls are TRBV4-1 and TRBJ2-7, with unresolved D. This CDR3 contains 15 residues. The germline CDR1 and CDR2 sequences are MGHRA and YSYEKL. V was shortened by 3 bases and J by 0 bases, with 12 bases between the two germline ends. DNA of the CDR3: TGCGCCAGCAGCCATGGACGGATAAGCTCCTACGAGCAGTACTTC. Translation gives CASSHGRISSYEQYF.

This clonotype turned up a few times. The chain joins TRBV2 to TRBJ2-1; D not resolved. This CDR3 is built from 13 residues. CDR1 and CDR2 from the germline V gene are SNHLY and FYNNEI. With 3 bases removed from V and 4 bases from J, the gap between germline ends came to 7 bases. CDR3 in amino acids: CASSERQYNEQFF. DNA of the CDR3: TGTGCCAGCAGTGAGCGTCAGTACAATGAGCAGTTCTTC.

This clonotype was detected many times. The chain links TRBV5-5 to TRBJ1-1; D not certain. V dropped 0 bases and J dropped 1 base, with 10 bases sitting between them. CDR3 size: 15 residues. Looked up from germline, CDR1 is SGHKS and CDR2 is YYEKEE (reference sequence). This chain's CDR3 is CASSLVAGPNTEAFF. The DNA for the CDR3 is TGTGCCAGCAGCTTGGTCGCAGGCCCGAACACTGAAGCTTTCTTT.

Only a few counts were recorded for this clonotype. The chain combines TRBV11-2 with TRBJ2-2, with TRBD1 identical over 10 bases. Germline V gene sequence: CDR1 SGHAT, CDR2 FQNNGV. Trimming cost V 7 bases and J 6 bases; bases outside gene matches: 14. The CDR3 has 17 residues. Written as DNA, the CDR3 is TGTGCCAGCAACTCCGGAAGGACAGGGGGTGAGGCCGGGGAGCTGTTTTTT. Translated, it gives CASNSGRTGGEAGELFF.

This clonotype was observed a few times. The chain recombines TRBV20-1 with TRBJ2-3; D is perhaps TRBD1 or TRBD2 (6 bases each). The CDR3 sequence is 15 residues long. Germline assignment: CDR1 DFQATT and CDR2 SNEGSKA (reference sequence). With 0 bases removed from V and 2 bases from J, the gap between germline ends came to 12 bases. In DNA form, the CDR3 reads TGCAGTGCTAGAGAAGGGAGGACAGACACAGATACGCAGTATTTT. It translates to CSAREGRTDTDTQYF.

This clonotype was counted between two and nine times. The chain has TRBV20-1 and TRBJ1-1; tentatively, D is TRBD1 (5 bases). V dropped 3 bases and J dropped 0 bases, with 11 bases sitting between them. The CDR3 contains 14 residues. The V gene's germline CDR1 is DFQATT and CDR2 SNEGSKA (reference sequence). This CDR3 is CSARTTVMNTEAFF. The CDR3 nucleotides read TGCAGTGCTAGGACGACAGTTATGAACACTGAAGCTTTCTTT.

This sequence joins TRBV28 and TRBJ1-5, with 7 bases matching TRBD1. Germline values: CDR1 MDHEN, CDR2 SYDVKM. There are 14 residues in the CDR3. Losses at the gene ends were 5 bases for V and 7 bases for J; bases not matched to a gene: 8. The CDR3 bases are TGTGCCAGCAGTCTCGGACAGGCGCACCAGCCCCAGCATTTT. Translated, it gives CASSLGQAHQPQHF. The complete variable domain, with remaining parts taken from reference TRBV28 and TRBJ1-5, reads DVKVTQSSRYLVKRTGEKVFLECVQDMDHENMFWYRQDPGLGLRLIYFSYDVKMKEKGDIPEGYSVSREKKERFSLILESASTNQTSMYLCASSLGQAHQPQHFGDGTRLSIL.

The chain joins TRBV20-1 to TRBJ2-3, with D possibly TRBD2 on 6 matching bases. The CDR3 loop spans 17 amino acids. Per germline, CDR1 DFQATT and CDR2 SNEGSKA (reference sequence). Trimming shortened V by 4 bases and J by 8 bases, and 28 bases separated the two germline ends. In DNA, the CDR3 is TGCAGTGCTATCGGTCCCGGGGCTAGCGACCGCGGGGCTACGCAGTATTTT. Protein: CSAIGPGASDRGATQYF.

This clonotype showed up many times. V usage is TRBV7-2 and J usage is TRBJ1-1, with D perhaps matching TRBD1 (5 bases). The V end was cut by 5 bases, the J end by 6 bases, with 16 bases between. The germline CDR1 and CDR2 sequences are SGHTA and FQGNSA. The CDR3 is made up of 14 amino acids. The CDR3 coding sequence is TGTGCCAGCAGCGCCGAGGTCAGGGTAGCTGAAGCTTTCTTT. This encodes CASSAEVRVAEAFF.